Listed here are 22 T cell receptor beta chains from one sample, sequenced in a study of blood T cell repertoires in COVID-19. TCRdb's table, derived via immunoSEQ multiplex PCR, lists solely in-frame clones and lacks some. Seen here are more than 100,000 clones, less than 90% observed once, and the top ten hold over 1.1%. Sample: peripheral blood. All receptors come from a man between 60 and 75 years old with acute or convalescent COVID-19.

DNA for the CDR3: TGTGCCAGCAGCTTATACAGTACGACGGTCAACAAAGACGAGCAGTACTTC. Translation gives CASSLYSTTVNKDEQYF. The rearrangement uses TRBV7-2 and TRBJ2-7; the D is unclear. The germline CDR1 and CDR2 sequences are SGHTA and FQGNSA. The CDR3 totals 17 residues. V lost 2 bases to trimming and J lost 5 bases, with 22 bases between them. Filled out from reference TRBV7-2 and TRBJ2-7, the complete variable domain reads GAGVSQSPSNKVTEKGKDVELRCDPISGHTALYWYRQSLGQGLEFLIYFQGNSAPDKSGLPSDRFSAERTGGSVSTLTIQRTQQEDSAVYLCASSLYSTTVNKDEQYFGPGTRLTVT.

The chain combines TRBV6-5 with TRBJ1-2, with 8 bases matching TRBD1. V lost 5 bases to trimming and J lost 7 bases; unmatched junction nucleotides: 9. CDR3 length: 14 amino acids. The germline V gene encodes CDR1 MNHEY and CDR2 SVGAGI. CDR3 nucleotides: TGTGCCAGCAGTAAGGACAGGGCCTTCCCTGGCTACACCTTC. Protein sequence: CASSKDRAFPGYTF.

In this sample, this clone turned up many times. This chain connects TRBV6-6 to TRBJ2-7; 9 nucleotides match TRBD1. Germline-derived CDR1 and CDR2 are MNHNY and SVGAGI (reference sequence). J lost 2 bases, V lost 4 bases, and 6 bases had no gene match. This CDR3 region has 15 residues. The CDR3 DNA reads TGTGCCAGCAGTTCCGGGACAGGGAGGCCCTACGAGCAGTACTTC. This codes for CASSSGTGRPYEQYF.

The chain joins TRBV7-8 to TRBJ2-7, with 9 positions matching TRBD2. CDR1 is SGHVS and CDR2 is FQNEAQ in the germline V gene. The V and J ends lost 1 base and 1 base, in that order; junction bases with no gene match: 2. The CDR3 loop spans 15 amino acids. The CDR3 nucleotides read TGTGCCAGCAGCTTAGGCGGGAGGGGATCCTACGAGCAGTACTTC. Translation: CASSLGGRGSYEQYF.

This clone was seen a handful of times. The rearrangement links TRBV10-1 to TRBJ2-7; possibly TRBD2 for D (7 bases). This CDR3 region has 17 residues. The germline V gene has CDR1 WNHNN and CDR2 SYGVQD (reference sequence). Trimming left V 0 bases short and J 2 bases short, with 17 bases between. The CDR3 coding sequence is TGCGCCAGCAGTGAGTCGAATCCCGGGGGGCGGGCCTACGAGCAGTACTTC. Its protein is CASSESNPGGRAYEQYF.

The chain recombines TRBV5-6 with TRBJ1-6; 7 bases line up with TRBD1. The CDR3 is 15 amino acids. With 4 bases clipped from V and 6 bases from J, the junction kept 7 bases outside the gene matches. Germline V gene lookup returns CDR1 SGHDT and CDR2 YYEEEE. As DNA, the CDR3 is TGTGCCAGCAGCCCGGGACAGTTCGTTAATTCACCCCTCCACTTT. Translation: CASSPGQFVNSPLHF.

The V call is TRBV19, the J call TRBJ2-1; 8 nucleotides match TRBD2. This CDR3 has 17 amino acids. CDR1 and CDR2 (germline): LNHDA, SQIVND (reference sequence). The junction had 11 bases not matched to a gene; V was cut back by 4 bases and J by 3 bases. The CDR3 nucleotides are TGTGCCAGTAGTACCCGAAGGAAGCGGGGGCTCTACAATGAGCAGTTCTTC. Amino acids: CASSTRRKRGLYNEQFF.

This clone was seen a handful of times. V usage is TRBV10-1 and J usage is TRBJ1-6; 8 positions agree with TRBD1. The germline CDR1 and CDR2 sequences are WNHNN and SYGVQD (reference sequence). V dropped 4 bases and J dropped 10; count of bases not matched to a gene: 6. CDR3 size: 14 residues. CDR3 sequence reads: CASSATGAGSPLHF. For the CDR3, the DNA is TGCGCCAGCAGTGCGACAGGGGCGGGATCACCCCTCCACTTT.

V gene TRBV5-4 combines with J gene TRBJ1-6; 7 bases fit TRBD1. J lost 10 bases, V lost 3 bases, and 7 bases had no gene match. Germline CDR1 reads SGHNT; CDR2 reads YYREEE (reference sequence). This CDR3 contains 14 residues. The DNA of the CDR3 is TGTGCCAGCAGCTCCCAAACAGGGGACTCACCCCTCCACTTT. Amino acid sequence: CASSSQTGDSPLHF.

The chain employs TRBV19 and TRBJ1-5; 7 bases line up with TRBD1. V was pared by 6 bases and J by 4 bases, with 9 bases of the junction left unmatched. CDR3 size: 15 residues. CDR1 LNHDA and CDR2 SQIVND come from the germline V gene (reference sequence). This CDR3 reads CASRQSGTANQPQHF. The CDR3 nucleotides read TGTGCCAGTAGGCAATCCGGGACAGCAAATCAGCCCCAGCATTTT.

CDR3 bases: TGTGCCAGCAGTTTAGGGCCTGCCCAGCATTTT. Amino acid sequence: CASSLGPAQHF. V usage is TRBV12-3 or TRBV12-4 and J usage is TRBJ1-5; no clear D gene. The ends were cut back, 1 base at V and 11 bases at J, with 6 bases in the middle. This CDR3 has 11 amino acids.

The chain joins TRBV25-1 to TRBJ2-7; tentative D call: TRBD1 (6 bases). Trimming removed 4 bases from V and 6 bases from J, with 22 bases in between. This CDR3 is 16 amino acids long. Germline V gene data show CDR1 as MGHDK and CDR2 as SYGVNS. DNA of the CDR3: TGTGCCAGCAGTGCCTTTAGCCGGGACAAACCTCTCGAGCAGTACTTC. It is translated as CASSAFSRDKPLEQYF.

The rearrangement uses TRBV30 and TRBJ2-3, with a weak D call TRBD2 (7 bases). From germline, CDR1 is GTSNPN and CDR2 SVGIG (reference sequence). This CDR3 is 15 amino acids long. V lost 1 base to trimming and J lost 7 bases, with 18 bases between them. The CDR3 spells CAWSGMAGALNTQYF. CDR3 coding DNA: TGTGCCTGGAGTGGAATGGCGGGGGCCTTAAATACGCAGTATTTT.

J is TRBJ2-1 and V is TRBV13; 14 bases are a match to TRBD2. The V gene end was trimmed by 8 bases and the J gene end by 8 bases; junction bases not matched to a gene: 17. Germline loops: CDR1 PRHDT, CDR2 FYEKMQ (reference sequence). The CDR3 is 18 residues long. The CDR3 DNA follows: TGTGCCAGCGACGACACAGGGAAAGGGACTAGCGGGAGCGATGAGCAGTTCTTC. This encodes CASDDTGKGTSGSDEQFF.

The chain employs TRBV19 and TRBJ2-2, with TRBD1 matching over 7 bases. Trimming cost V 4 bases and J 4 bases; bases outside gene matches: 6. This CDR3 is built from 15 residues. Germline values: CDR1 LNHDA, CDR2 SQIVND (reference sequence). CDR3 in DNA: TGTGCCAGTAGTACACGACAGGGTTTCACCGGGGAGCTGTTTTTT. Translation: CASSTRQGFTGELFF.

The J gene is TRBJ2-7, the V gene TRBV5-4, with 12 bases identical to TRBD2. Germline CDR1 is SGHNT and CDR2 is YYREEE (reference sequence). Losses at the gene ends were 4 bases for V and 5 bases for J; bases not matched to a gene: 10. The CDR3 runs 16 residues. CDR3 nucleotide sequence: TGTGCCAGCAGCCCGGGGACTAGCGGGTACGCTCACGAGCAGTACTTC. This encodes CASSPGTSGYAHEQYF.

The genes are TRBV24-1 and TRBJ1-5, with 9 bases identical to TRBD1. The V segment lost 4 bases and the J segment 3 bases; nucleotides outside the gene matches: 9. The CDR3 runs to 17 residues. CDR1 and CDR2 (germline): KGHDR, SFDVKD. The chain's CDR3 is CATSDPTTGGDNQPQHF. The CDR3 DNA follows: TGTGCCACCAGTGACCCGACGACAGGGGGGGACAATCAGCCCCAGCATTTT.

The J gene is TRBJ1-4, the V gene TRBV2; 8 bases line up with TRBD1. The V gene end was trimmed by 0 bases and the J gene end by 7 bases; junction bases not matched to a gene: 7. Germline V CDR1 and CDR2: SNHLY, FYNNEI. This CDR3 contains 16 residues. The CDR3 region is CASSEAHPGTGEKLFF. As DNA, the CDR3 is TGTGCCAGCAGTGAAGCGCATCCAGGGACAGGTGAAAAACTGTTTTTT.

The rearrangement joins TRBV19 to TRBJ2-1; D not certain. This CDR3 spans 17 amino acids. V lost 0 bases, J lost 0 bases, and 12 bases lay in between. The germline V gene encodes CDR1 LNHDA and CDR2 SQIVND (reference sequence). The CDR3 here is CASSIDSVAVSYNEQFF. CDR3 coding DNA: TGTGCCAGTAGTATAGATTCTGTGGCGGTCTCCTACAATGAGCAGTTCTTC.

The rearrangement uses TRBV5-1 and TRBJ2-1, with D tentatively TRBD2 (5 bases). V was cut by 0 bases and J by 9 bases, with 10 bases left in between. From germline, CDR1 is SGHRS and CDR2 YFSETQ. This CDR3 contains 13 residues. Here the CDR3 DNA reads TGCGCCAGCAGCTTGGTGCAGCGGCGTGAGCAGTTCTTC. Encoded protein: CASSLVQRREQFF.

V and J are TRBV19 and TRBJ2-2, with 7 bases matching TRBD1. The CDR3 is 15 residues long. In germline, CDR1 is LNHDA, CDR2 SQIVND (reference sequence). Trimming at V came to 6 bases and at J to 1 base, leaving 5 bases not matched to a gene. The DNA for the CDR3 is TGTGCCAGTAGCAGGGACAGCCTGAACACCGGGGAGCTGTTTTTT. This sequence encodes CASSRDSLNTGELFF.

This sequence joins TRBV5-1 and TRBJ1-4, with D unclear. V lost 0 bases, J lost 3 bases, and 12 bases lay in between. In germline, CDR1 is SGHRS, CDR2 YFSETQ. The CDR3 length is 16 residues. CDR3 residues: CASSLDGNGANEKLFF. The CDR3 DNA follows: TGCGCCAGCAGCTTGGACGGGAATGGGGCTAATGAAAAACTGTTTTTT.